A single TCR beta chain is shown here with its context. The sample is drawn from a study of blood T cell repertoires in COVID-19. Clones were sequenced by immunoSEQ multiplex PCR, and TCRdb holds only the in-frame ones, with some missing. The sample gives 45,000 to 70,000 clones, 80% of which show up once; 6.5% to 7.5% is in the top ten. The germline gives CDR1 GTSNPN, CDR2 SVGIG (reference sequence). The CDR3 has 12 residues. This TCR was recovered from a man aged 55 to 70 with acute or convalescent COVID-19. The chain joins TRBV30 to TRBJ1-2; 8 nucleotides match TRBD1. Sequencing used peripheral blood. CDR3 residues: CAGTGGNYGYTF. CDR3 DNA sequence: TGTGCTGGGACAGGCGGGAACTATGGCTACACCTTC. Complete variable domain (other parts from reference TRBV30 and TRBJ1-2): SQTIHQWPATLVQPVGSPLSLECTVEGTSNPNLYWYRQAAGRGLQLLFYSVGIGQISSEVPQNLSASRPQDRQFILSSKKLLLSDSGFYLCAGTGGNYGYTFGSGTRLTVV.